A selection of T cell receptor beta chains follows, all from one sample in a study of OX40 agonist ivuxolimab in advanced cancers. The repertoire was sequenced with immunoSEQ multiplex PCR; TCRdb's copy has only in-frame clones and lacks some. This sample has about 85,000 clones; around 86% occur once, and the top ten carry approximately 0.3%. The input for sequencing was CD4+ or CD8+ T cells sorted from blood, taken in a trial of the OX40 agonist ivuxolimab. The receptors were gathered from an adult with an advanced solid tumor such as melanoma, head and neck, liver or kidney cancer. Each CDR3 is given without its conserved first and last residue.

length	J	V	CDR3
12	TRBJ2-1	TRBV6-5	ASSRTSGYNEQF
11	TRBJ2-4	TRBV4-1	ASSQRTGDIQY
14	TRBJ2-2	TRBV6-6	ASIGPLAGETGELF
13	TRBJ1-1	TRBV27	ASSPMGRGRTEAF
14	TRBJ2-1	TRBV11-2	ASSLVAGQIYNEQF
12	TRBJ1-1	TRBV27	ASKGQGESTEAF
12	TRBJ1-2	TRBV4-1	ASSQIGQVYGYT
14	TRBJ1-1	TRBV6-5	ASSYSFRGSNTEAF
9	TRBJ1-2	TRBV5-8	ASSFRYGYT
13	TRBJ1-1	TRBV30	AWSATNRGPTEAF
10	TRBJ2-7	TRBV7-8	ASSLVPAEQY
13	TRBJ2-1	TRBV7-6	ASSLARGADNEQF
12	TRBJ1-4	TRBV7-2	ASSPRMVNEKLF
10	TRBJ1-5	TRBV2	ASTRGNQPQH
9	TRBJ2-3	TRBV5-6	ASSRADTQY
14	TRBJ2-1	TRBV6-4	ASSDFSVFGPWKQF